Below, 25 T cell receptor beta chains from the same sample are listed, as sequenced in a study of prognosis after radiotherapy for stage I lung cancer. From genomic DNA, TCR beta CDR3 was amplified by two-round multiplex PCR. Used in first-round PCR were primers specific to each TRBV and TRBJ gene. Each CDR3 protein gets one entry after TCRdb re-called the multiplex PCR reads with MiXCR. The profile covers 30,000 to 40,000 distinct CDR3 sequences, with approximately 25% appearing a single time and less than 30% taken by the ten largest. The sample was PBMCs, taken before or after stereotactic body radiation therapy (not recorded which). The receptor source for this set is a donor aged 50 or older with non-small cell lung cancer.

This clonotype was seen many times. The chain recombines TRBV20-1 with TRBJ2-7; TRBD2 agrees at 16 bases. Germline values: CDR1 DFQATT, CDR2 SNEGSKA (reference sequence). J was trimmed by 1 base and V by 4 bases; bases with no gene match: 13. The CDR3 extends over 19 amino acids. This CDR3 reads CSATPPGLAGGFGSYEQYF. The DNA of the CDR3 is TGCAGTGCTACCCCTCCGGGACTAGCGGGAGGGTTTGGGTCCTACGAGCAGTACTTC.

This clonotype ranks as medium-sized. DNA of the CDR3: TGTGCCAGCAGTTACTCCGGGACAGGCGCCTCACCCCTCCACTTT. Residues: CASSYSGTGASPLHF. The chain recombines TRBV6-9 with TRBJ1-6; 8 positions match TRBD1. Germline V gene data show CDR1 as MNHGY and CDR2 as SVAAGI. This CDR3 contains 15 residues. With V trimmed by 3 bases and J by 10 bases, 8 bases remained unmatched.

In the case of this clonotype: A junction boundary mismatches the germline segment, possibly from a read error. V usage is TRBV6-4 and J usage is TRBJ2-7; 11 bases align to TRBD1. The CDR3 consists of 16 residues. The V gene's germline CDR1 is MRHNA and CDR2 SNTAGT. The CDR3 is CANSYSRTGGLRSAYF. CDR3 DNA sequence: TGTGCCAACAGTTACTCGCGGACAGGGGGCCTGAGGTCTGCGTACTTC.

This clonotype was detected only once. A far larger clone is one base from this, pointing to a likely read error. The chain joins TRBV11-3 to TRBJ2-7, with D possibly being TRBD1 (6 bases). The germline V and J ends were trimmed by 3 bases and 7 bases, with 10 bases remaining between them. This CDR3 is built from 12 residues. Germline V gene lookup returns CDR1 SGHNT and CDR2 YENEEA. Here the CDR3 reads CASSLDSNEQYF. The CDR3 nucleotides read TGTGCCAGCAGCTTGGACAGCAATGAGCAGTACTTC. Drawing the rest from reference TRBV11-3 and TRBJ2-7, the complete variable domain is EAGVVQSPRYKIIEKKQPVAFWCNPISGHNTLYWYLQNLGQGPELLIRYENEEAVDDSQLPKDRFSAERLKGVDSTLKIQPAELGDSAVYLCASSLDSNEQYFGPGTRLTVT.

Concerning this clonotype: With only one base between it and a far larger clone, this is likely a read error. The conserved phenylalanine or tryptophan normally closing the CDR3 is absent here, so this likely arose from a read error. The chain links TRBV6-5 to TRBJ1-2; D possibly corresponds to TRBD1 (5 bases). The germline V gene has CDR1 MNHEY and CDR2 SVGAGI. The CDR3 loop spans 14 amino acids. With 7 bases removed from V and 2 bases from J, the gap between germline ends came to 14 bases. The CDR3 DNA reads TGTGCCAGCACCTTCACTCGGGGGAACTATGGCTACACCTCC. This gives the protein CASTFTRGNYGYTS.

This clonotype was seen many times. The gene calls are TRBV27 and TRBJ1-2; 7 nucleotides match TRBD1. Germline CDR1 MNHEY, CDR2 SMNVEV (reference sequence). The CDR3 loop spans 14 amino acids. Trimming at V came to 10 bases and at J to 4 bases, leaving 12 bases not matched to a gene. CDR3 DNA sequence: TGTGCCACCCGACAACAGGGGCTGGCCTATGGCTACACCTTC. It translates to CATRQQGLAYGYTF.

This clonotype was detected ten times or more. The genes are TRBV19 and TRBJ1-1; no clear D gene. CDR3 size: 13 residues. The germline gives CDR1 LNHDA, CDR2 SQIVND (reference sequence). With 5 bases removed from V and 2 bases from J, the gap between germline ends came to 9 bases. The CDR3 here is CASSPMVNTEAFF. CDR3 bases: TGTGCCAGTAGTCCGATGGTAAACACTGAAGCTTTCTTT. Looking up the rest from reference TRBV19 and TRBJ1-1 gives the full variable domain: DGGITQSPKYLFRKEGQNVTLSCEQNLNHDAMYWYRQDPGQGLRLIYYSQIVNDFQKGDIAEGYSVSREKKESFPLTVTSAQKNPTAFYLCASSPMVNTEAFFGQGTRLTVV.

In this sample, this clonotype turned up many times. The chain carries TRBV6-1 and TRBJ1-1, with D maybe TRBD1 (6 bases). The V and J ends lost 6 bases and 4 bases respectively, with 21 bases between them. Germline V gene lookup returns CDR1 MNHNS and CDR2 SASEGT. The CDR3 extends over 16 amino acids. This CDR3 is CASRTGGAGQGTEAFF. The CDR3 nucleotides read TGTGCCAGCAGAACCGGGGGGGCAGGGCAGGGCACTGAAGCTTTCTTT.

In regard to this clonotype: A clone one base away is much larger, so this may be a read error. The rearrangement joins TRBV19 to TRBJ2-5; 8 nucleotides line up with TRBD1. CDR1 and CDR2 (germline): LNHDA, SQIVND (reference sequence). CDR3 length: 15 amino acids. The junction had 13 bases not matched to a gene; V was cut back by 5 bases and J by 8 bases. The CDR3 nucleotides read TGTGCCAGTAGTCCCCGGACAGGGAGGAGGGATACCCAGTACTTC. This sequence encodes CASSPRTGRRDTQYF.

This clonotype was detected a few times. J is TRBJ2-1 and V is TRBV29-1; weak D call: TRBD2 (6 bases). CDR3 length: 14 residues. CDR1 and CDR2 (germline): SQVTM, ANQGSEA. The V and J ends lost 6 bases and 0 bases respectively, with 12 bases between them. The CDR3 coding sequence is TGCAGCGTAATAGCGGAGGACTCCTACAATGAGCAGTTCTTC. Translation: CSVIAEDSYNEQFF.

The rearrangement joins TRBV11-2 to TRBJ2-2; tentatively, D is TRBD1 (7 bases). The V end lost 5 bases, the J end lost 3 bases, and 19 bases lay between the germline ends. The CDR3 is 17 residues long. Germline CDR1 is SGHAT and CDR2 is FQNNGV. The CDR3 bases are TGTGCCAGCAGCCATGTACAGGCCAGGGGGGACACCGGGGAGCTGTTTTTT. Encoded protein: CASSHVQARGDTGELFF. Variable domain in full (rest from reference TRBV11-2 and TRBJ2-2): EAGVAQSPRYKIIEKRQSVAFWCNPISGHATLYWYQQILGQGPKLLIQFQNNGVVDDSQLPKDRFSAERLKGVDSTLKIQPAKLEDSAVYLCASSHVQARGDTGELFFGEGSRLTVL.

The chain couples TRBV6-1 to TRBJ1-3, with a possible D match to TRBD1 (5 bases). Trimming removed 9 bases from V and 4 bases from J, with 19 bases in between. CDR1 and CDR2 (germline): MNHNS, SASEGT. The CDR3 contains 15 residues. The CDR3 nucleotides are TGTGCCAGTATCGGGAAGTGGGGGGTCGGAAACACCATATATTTT. Protein: CASIGKWGVGNTIYF.

The sample holds many counts of this clonotype. This chain links TRBV11-3 with TRBJ2-7; D tentatively reads TRBD1 or TRBD2 (5 bases each). CDR3 length equals 13 residues. Trimming pared 4 bases from V and 5 bases from J, leaving 12 bases between. Germline V CDR1 and CDR2: SGHNT, YENEEA. This CDR3 reads CASSSSMGHEQYF. Here the CDR3 DNA reads TGTGCCAGCAGCTCCAGCATGGGACACGAGCAGTACTTC.

This clonotype showed up many times. DNA for the CDR3: TGTGCCAGCAGTGAAGCGCAACAGGGGGCACGCTATGGCTACACCTTC. Amino acids: CASSEAQQGARYGYTF. The J gene is TRBJ1-2, the V gene TRBV2; 9 bases fit TRBD1. The CDR3 is 16 amino acids. V trimming: 0 bases; J trimming: 4 bases; junction bases outside the gene matches: 6. CDR1 and CDR2 (germline): SNHLY, FYNNEI. The full variable domain, completed using reference TRBV2 and TRBJ1-2, is EPEVTQTPSHQVTQMGQEVILRCVPISNHLYFYWYRQILGQKVEFLVSFYNNEISEKSEIFDDQFSVERPDGSNFTLKIRSTKLEDSAMYFCASSEAQQGARYGYTFGSGTRLTVV.

About this clonotype: A read error likely explains this, since a far larger clone differs by one base. The chain joins TRBV20-1 to TRBJ2-5, with a possible D match to TRBD1 (8 bases). In germline, CDR1 is DFQATT, CDR2 SNEGSKA (reference sequence). The CDR3 runs to 14 residues. The CDR3 bases are TGCAGTGCCTTCACAGGGGGGGGCTACAATGAGGAGTTCTTC. This codes for CSAFTGGGYNEEFF.

This clonotype is categorized as medium-sized. This chain joins TRBV19 and TRBJ1-6; 10 bases line up with TRBD1. Germline CDR1 is LNHDA and CDR2 is SQIVND (reference sequence). V lost 7 bases, J lost 7 bases, and 1 base stayed unmatched. This CDR3 is built from 13 residues. The CDR3 region is CASTDRGNSPLHF. The CDR3 nucleotides read TGTGCCAGTACGGACAGGGGGAATTCACCCCTCCACTTT.

With regard to this clonotype: At one end the junction does not follow the germline gene, possibly because of a read error. The chain links TRBV6-1 to TRBJ2-7; D uncertain. The CDR3 sequence is 13 residues long. The germline V gene has CDR1 MNHNS and CDR2 SASEGT. The CDR3 region is CASRVVSSYEQYF. In DNA, the CDR3 is TGTGCAAGCAGAGTAGTTAGCTCCTACGAGCAGTACTTC.

As concerns this clonotype: The likely explanation is a read error, given a far larger clone one base away. The genes are TRBV6-9 and TRBJ2-7; TRBD1 might be the D (6 bases). Germline lookup yields CDR1 MNHGY and CDR2 SVAAGI. The CDR3 contains 14 residues. V dropped 3 bases and J dropped 3 bases, with 12 bases sitting between them. The CDR3 sequence: CASSYHEGVYEQYF. The DNA for the CDR3 is TGTGCCAGCAGTTACCATGAGGGGGTCTACGAGCAGTACTTC.

This clonotype rates as medium-sized. The chain couples TRBV20-1 to TRBJ2-7; 11 bases match TRBD1. V shed 6 bases, J shed 5 bases, and the junction held 9 bases outside the gene matches. Germline CDR1 DFQATT, CDR2 SNEGSKA (reference sequence). The CDR3 spans 14 residues. The CDR3 reads CSANGQGASNEQYF. The CDR3 DNA follows: TGCAGTGCAAACGGACAGGGGGCATCTAACGAGCAGTACTTC.

This clonotype was counted many times. The chain couples TRBV11-3 to TRBJ2-5; D remains unclear. V dropped 2 bases and J dropped 4 bases, with 8 bases sitting between them. Germline values: CDR1 SGHNT, CDR2 YENEEA. The CDR3 loop spans 13 amino acids. CDR3 loop: CASSLYARETQYF. The DNA of the CDR3 is TGTGCCAGCAGCTTATACGCCAGAGAGACCCAGTACTTC.

About this clonotype: Since a much larger clone is just one base distant, this may be a read error. The chain couples TRBV5-6 to TRBJ1-1; D not certain. Germline values: CDR1 SGHDT, CDR2 YYEEEE. The germline V and J ends were trimmed by 3 bases and 3 bases, with 12 bases remaining between them. The CDR3 runs to 14 residues. CDR3 sequence reads: CASSCTKEDTEAFF. The CDR3 nucleotides read TGTGCCAGCAGCTGTACAAAAGAAGACACTGAAGCTTTCTTT.

This clonotype has a count of ten or more. The chain combines TRBV11-2 with TRBJ2-3; D is ambiguous. Looked up from germline, CDR1 is SGHAT and CDR2 is FQNNGV. The CDR3 is 11 amino acids. V was pared by 5 bases and J by 2 bases, with 2 bases between. For the CDR3, the DNA is TGTGCCAGCAGCCCCACAGATACGCAGTATTTT. Translated, it gives CASSPTDTQYF.

This clonotype appeared many times. This sequence joins TRBV7-2 and TRBJ2-7; 9 bases line up with TRBD1. Germline V gene sequence: CDR1 SGHTA, CDR2 FQGNSA. The CDR3 covers 15 residues. V shed 5 bases and J 3 bases; nucleotides not matched to a gene: 8. The CDR3 region is CASSVQGANNYEQYF. The CDR3 DNA reads as TGTGCCAGCAGCGTACAGGGGGCCAATAACTACGAGCAGTACTTC.

A note on this clonotype: A single base separates this from a much larger clone, so it may be a read error. The chain is built from TRBV2 and TRBJ1-5; no reliable D call. Germline lookup yields CDR1 SNHLY and CDR2 FYNNEI. The CDR3 sequence is 18 residues long. The V gene lost 4 bases and the J gene lost 14 bases, with 33 bases spanning the gap. This CDR3 is CASSVIHNTIQEHGGEHF. The CDR3 nucleotides read TGTGCCAGCAGTGTGATACACAACACCATCCAAGAGCATGGTGGAGAGCATTTT.

Note on this clonotype: One end of the junction is discordant with germline, which a read error may explain. This rearrangement joins TRBV4-2 to TRBJ2-7; 9 bases match TRBD2. Germline V gene data show CDR1 as LGHNA and CDR2 as YNFKEQ. The CDR3 is made up of 16 amino acids. The CDR3 here is CASSQGSGLAIYEHCF. The CDR3 DNA sequence: TGTGCCAGCAGCCAAGGTTCTGGACTAGCGATCTACGAGCATTGCTTC.